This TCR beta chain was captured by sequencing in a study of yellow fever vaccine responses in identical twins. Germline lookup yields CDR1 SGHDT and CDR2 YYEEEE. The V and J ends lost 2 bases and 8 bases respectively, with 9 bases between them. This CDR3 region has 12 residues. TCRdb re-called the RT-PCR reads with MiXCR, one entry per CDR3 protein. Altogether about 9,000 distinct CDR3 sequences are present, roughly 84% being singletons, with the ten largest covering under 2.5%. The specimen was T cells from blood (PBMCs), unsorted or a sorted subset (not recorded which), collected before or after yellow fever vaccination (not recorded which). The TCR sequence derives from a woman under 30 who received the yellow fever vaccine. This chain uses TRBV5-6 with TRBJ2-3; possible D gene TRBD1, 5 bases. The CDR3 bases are TGTGCCAGCAGCTTACAGGCGACTACGCAGTATTTT. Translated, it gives CASSLQATTQYF. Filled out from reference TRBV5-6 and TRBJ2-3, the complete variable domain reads DAGVTQSPTHLIKTRGQQVTLRCSPKSGHDTVSWYQQALGQGPQFIFQYYEEEERQRGNFPDRFSGHQFPNYSSELNVNALLLGDSALYLCASSLQATTQYFGPGTRLTVL.